These 17 T cell receptor beta chains were all obtained from the same sample, sequenced in a study of T cells in tumors after PD-1 blockade. Profiled with immunoSEQ multiplex PCR; TCRdb holds only in-frame clones, not every one. The data contain roughly 9,800 clones, 55% to 75% of them singletons. The specimen was tumor tissue, collected after anti-PD-1 treatment. All receptors come from a human donor with basal cell carcinoma.

The V call is TRBV27, the J call TRBJ2-7, with 8 bases identical to TRBD1. The CDR3 is made up of 14 amino acids. The germline CDR1 and CDR2 sequences are MNHEY and SMNVEV (reference sequence). Trimming took 4 bases from V and 7 from J; bases not matched to a gene: 9. The DNA for the CDR3 is TGTGCCAGCAGTTATGACAGGGGAGTTGGAGAGCAGTACTTC. It codes for CASSYDRGVGEQYF.

The count of this clone is one. The chain recombines TRBV21-1 with TRBJ1-4; the table's D call, TRBD1, has no DNA check behind it. TRBV21-1 is flagged as a pseudogene. The CDR3 contains 17 residues. The DNA for the CDR3 is TGTGCCAGCAGCAAAGCGCATCAGGGGCGCTCAAATGAAAAACTGTTTTTT. Its protein is CASSKAHQGRSNEKLFF.

DNA of the CDR3: TGTGCCAGCAGTTACTTTGGTCAGCAGCCCCAGCATTTT. Amino acids: CASSYFGQQPQHF. J is TRBJ1-5 and V is TRBV6-6; D gene ambiguous. The CDR3 has 13 amino acids. Germline V gives CDR1 MNHNY, CDR2 SVGAGI (reference sequence). Trimming pared 1 base from V and 7 bases from J, leaving 8 bases between.

The V call is TRBV3-1 (or the pseudogene TRBV3-2), the J call TRBJ2-7, with unresolved D. CDR3 size: 16 residues. CDR1 and CDR2 (germline): LGHDT, YNNKEL (reference sequence). V lost 4 bases, J lost 0 bases, and 16 bases lay in between. The CDR3 nucleotides read TGTGCCAGCAGCCGCCCTTGGGCTTCGAGCTCCTACGAGCAGTACTTC. It is translated as CASSRPWASSSYEQYF.

Worth noting for this clone: The same CDR3 also results from other DNA sequences found in this sample. The DNA for the CDR3 is TGTGCCAGCAGGCAGGGAAACGAGCAGTACTTC. It codes for CASRQGNEQYF. The J gene is TRBJ2-7, the V gene TRBV28, with D perhaps TRBD1 (5 bases). The CDR3 consists of 11 residues. CDR1 is MDHEN, CDR2 SYDVKM, per germline. Trimming cost V 6 bases and J 5 bases, with 8 bases left between them.

The genes are TRBV18 and TRBJ1-1; 7 bases fit TRBD1. The CDR3 is 13 residues long. With 8 bases clipped from V and 2 bases from J, the junction kept 5 bases outside the gene matches. Germline CDR1 KGHSH, CDR2 LQKENI. CDR3 coding DNA: TGTGCCAGCACCCGACAGGGAAACACTGAAGCTTTCTTT. This gives the protein CASTRQGNTEAFF.

The rearrangement joins TRBV19 to TRBJ2-2, with 7 positions matching TRBD2. The CDR3 extends over 17 amino acids. Germline assignment: CDR1 LNHDA and CDR2 SQIVND (reference sequence). V shed 6 bases, J shed 5 bases, and the junction held 15 bases outside the gene matches. CDR3 amino acids: CASSQGPRWGGTGELFF. Here the CDR3 DNA reads TGTGCCAGTAGCCAAGGCCCTCGGTGGGGGGGAACCGGGGAGCTGTTTTTT. The whole variable domain, filled in from reference TRBV19 and TRBJ2-2, reads DGGITQSPKYLFRKEGQNVTLSCEQNLNHDAMYWYRQDPGQGLRLIYYSQIVNDFQKGDIAEGYSVSREKKESFPLTVTSAQKNPTAFYLCASSQGPRWGGTGELFFGEGSRLTVL.

This clone was detected only once. The chain couples TRBV9 to TRBJ2-3, with D maybe TRBD2 (5 bases). Trimming removed 0 bases from V and 4 bases from J, with 21 bases in between. CDR3 length equals 18 residues. Germline CDR1 and CDR2: SGDLS and YYNGEE. The CDR3 loop reads CASSVVKPSRCLADTQYF. CDR3 nucleotide sequence: TGTGCCAGCAGCGTAGTTAAGCCTAGCCGCTGTTTGGCAGATACGCAGTATTTT.

This clone appeared a few times. The CDR3 DNA is TGTGCCACCAGTGCGACCGGGGAGCTGTTTTTT. Amino acid sequence: CATSATGELFF. The chain is built from TRBV24-1 and TRBJ2-2; D is unclear. Germline V gives CDR1 KGHDR, CDR2 SFDVKD. CDR3 size: 11 residues. Trimming shortened V by 5 bases and J by 5 bases, and 2 bases separated the two germline ends.

The genes are TRBV14 and TRBJ1-4, with a weak D call TRBD1 (5 bases). V lost 0 bases, J lost 7 bases, and 9 bases lay in between. The V gene's germline CDR1 is SGHDN and CDR2 FVKESK. The CDR3 sequence is 14 residues long. The DNA for the CDR3 is TGTGCCAGCAGCCAAGATTATGGGGCTGAAAAACTGTTTTTT. Amino acid sequence: CASSQDYGAEKLFF.

By its share, this clone is medium-sized. The rearrangement links TRBV5-4 to TRBJ2-3, with a possible D match to TRBD2 (5 bases). Germline lookup yields CDR1 SGHNT and CDR2 YYREEE (reference sequence). The CDR3 is 14 amino acids. V was shortened by 4 bases and J by 5 bases, with 14 bases between the two germline ends. For the CDR3, the DNA is TGTGCCAGCAGCCTTCCGGTGGGGAGAGATACGCAGTATTTT. Amino acid sequence: CASSLPVGRDTQYF.

The chain links TRBV28 to TRBJ2-1; 9 bases fit TRBD2. The J segment lost 9 bases and the V segment lost 5 bases, leaving 17 bases of the junction unmatched. The CDR3 extends over 17 amino acids. In germline, CDR1 is MDHEN, CDR2 SYDVKM. CDR3 loop: CASSPPGLAFFHGEQFF. The CDR3, as DNA: TGTGCCAGCAGTCCTCCGGGACTAGCTTTTTTTCATGGTGAGCAGTTCTTC.

This chain joins TRBV9 and TRBJ2-2; 16 bases match TRBD2. This CDR3 contains 17 residues. Trimming at V came to 3 bases and at J to 6 bases, leaving 5 bases not matched to a gene. CDR1 and CDR2 (germline): SGDLS, YYNGEE. The CDR3 region is CASSAPGLAGGSGELFF. The CDR3 region has the DNA TGTGCCAGCAGCGCCCCGGGACTAGCGGGAGGGTCCGGGGAGCTGTTTTTT. Based on the CDR3 plus reference TRBV9 and TRBJ2-2, the full variable domain is DSGVTQTPKHLITATGQRVTLRCSPRSGDLSVYWYQQSLDQGLQFLIQYYNGEERAKGNILERFSAQQFPDLHSELNLSSLELGDSALYFCASSAPGLAGGSGELFFGEGSRLTVL.

This clone was seen a handful of times. The V call is TRBV5-1, the J call TRBJ2-2; 13 bases line up with TRBD2. The germline CDR1 and CDR2 sequences are SGHRS and YFSETQ. V was pared by 4 bases and J by 4 bases, with 4 bases of the junction left unmatched. The CDR3 consists of 16 residues. The CDR3 bases are TGCGCCAGCAGCGAGACTAGCGGGAGGCGCACCGGGGAGCTGTTTTTT. This codes for CASSETSGRRTGELFF.

The chain is built from TRBV7-9 and TRBJ2-7; D may be TRBD2 (5 bases). V was clipped by 3 bases and J by 6 bases, with 12 bases between them. Germline V gene lookup returns CDR1 SEHNR and CDR2 FQNEAQ (reference sequence). CDR3 length: 13 residues. The CDR3 DNA sequence: TGTGCCAGCAGCTTCGCGGCGGGTCGCGAGCAGTACTTC. Protein: CASSFAAGREQYF.

This clone was found a few times. The chain recombines TRBV7-9 with TRBJ1-1; 8 nucleotides agree with TRBD1. The CDR3 contains 13 residues. The V gene end was trimmed by 7 bases and the J gene end by 1 base; junction bases not matched to a gene: 2. Looked up from germline, CDR1 is SEHNR and CDR2 is FQNEAQ (reference sequence). CDR3 sequence (DNA): TGTGCCAGCACCGGACAGGGGAACACTGAAGCTTTCTTT. Residues: CASTGQGNTEAFF.

The rearrangement links TRBV7-8 to TRBJ2-7; TRBD1 matches at 11 bases. V trimming: 2 bases; J trimming: 7 bases; junction bases outside the gene matches: 10. The CDR3 consists of 16 residues. The germline CDR1 and CDR2 sequences are SGHVS and FQNEAQ. The CDR3 DNA is TGTGCCAGCAGCTTATCCGGGACAGGGGGTTATGGGGAGCAGTACTTC. Amino acid sequence: CASSLSGTGGYGEQYF.